Below are 26 T cell receptor beta chains sequenced from a single sample in a study of T-cell memory formation after mild COVID-19. TCRdb passed the 5' RACE reads through MiXCR, listing each CDR3 protein once. The table records hundreds of thousands of distinct CDR3 sequences, about 24% of them present only once. The sample was PBMCs or a T cell subset sorted from them (not recorded which). These receptors were obtained from an adult woman who had mild COVID-19 (a few samples of this study predate the infection). Cell type and time point are not known.

The chain links TRBV12-3 or TRBV12-4 to TRBJ2-7, with TRBD1 matching 8 bases. This CDR3 has 14 residues. The ends lost 6 bases at V and 4 bases at J; junction bases unmatched: 8. The CDR3 sequence is CASRRAQGGYEQYF. CDR3 coding DNA: TGTGCCAGCAGGAGGGCACAGGGGGGTTACGAGCAGTACTTC.

The V call is TRBV27, the J call TRBJ2-7, with TRBD2 matching 7 bases. The germline gives CDR1 MNHEY, CDR2 SMNVEV (reference sequence). Losses at the gene ends were 3 bases for V and 2 bases for J; bases not matched to a gene: 7. The CDR3 has 15 residues. CDR3 coding DNA: TGTGCCAGCAGTTTGGGAGGGGTGCCTCCCTACGAGCAGTACTTC. Its protein product is CASSLGGVPPYEQYF.

V and J are TRBV3-1 and TRBJ1-2, with D tentatively TRBD1 (5 bases). The V end lost 1 base, the J end lost 3 bases, and 15 bases lay between the germline ends. Germline CDR1 LGHDT, CDR2 YNNKEL (reference sequence). CDR3 length: 16 amino acids. For the CDR3, the DNA is TGTGCCAGCAGCCAAGTCGTAGGGGTGAGGGACTATGGCTACACCTTC. Protein: CASSQVVGVRDYGYTF.

This clonotype was counted a few times. This chain joins TRBV13 and TRBJ1-1; no clear D gene. V lost 5 bases and J 1 base, leaving 14 bases between the germline ends. The germline V gene encodes CDR1 PRHDT and CDR2 FYEKMQ (reference sequence). This CDR3 contains 15 residues. The CDR3 coding sequence is TGTGCCAGCAGCCCCTGGGAACAACCGAACACTGAAGCTTTCTTT. Protein sequence: CASSPWEQPNTEAFF.

This clonotype appeared a few times. The rearrangement uses TRBV6-1 and TRBJ2-7; no definite D call. Looked up from germline, CDR1 is MNHNS and CDR2 is SASEGT. There are 12 residues in the CDR3. V lost 0 bases and J 8 bases, leaving 8 bases between the germline ends. CDR3 protein: CASSEAPTQQYF. Written as DNA, the CDR3 is TGTGCCAGCAGTGAAGCTCCTACGCAGCAGTACTTC.

The V and J genes are TRBV18 and TRBJ2-7; 7 bases are a match to TRBD2. The CDR3 spans 14 residues. The V gene's germline CDR1 is KGHSH and CDR2 LQKENI. J gave up 5 bases and V 3 bases, and 7 bases lay outside the gene matches. CDR3 nucleotides: TGTGCCAGCTCACCTGGGACTACCGGGAACGAGCAGTACTTC. Translating gives CASSPGTTGNEQYF.

This clonotype was detected ten times or more. The chain links TRBV7-2 to TRBJ2-7; weak D call: TRBD2 (5 bases). The CDR3 covers 13 residues. The V gene lost 7 bases and the J gene lost 5 bases, with 15 bases spanning the gap. CDR1 is SGHTA, CDR2 FQGNSA, per germline. CDR3 sequence reads: CASTPRVVHEQYF. The CDR3 DNA reads as TGTGCCAGCACTCCGAGGGTTGTCCACGAGCAGTACTTC.

The table lists this clonotype with a few counts. The rearrangement uses TRBV7-8 and TRBJ2-3; D not resolved. The CDR3 has 15 residues. V gave up 5 bases and J gave up 1 base, with 13 bases separating them. Germline lookup yields CDR1 SGHVS and CDR2 FQNEAQ. This CDR3 reads CASSPRNLGTDTQYF. Here the CDR3 DNA reads TGTGCCAGCAGCCCCCGAAACCTTGGCACAGATACGCAGTATTTT.

This clonotype was seen at least ten times. CDR3 amino acids: CATSRDPGRLFHEQFF. The CDR3 DNA reads TGTGCCACCAGCAGAGATCCCGGGCGGCTGTTTCATGAGCAGTTCTTC. V gene TRBV15 combines with J gene TRBJ2-1; no definite D call. V was pared by 0 bases and J by 8 bases, with 17 bases between. From germline, CDR1 is LNHNV and CDR2 YYDKDF (reference sequence). CDR3 length: 16 amino acids.

CDR3 nucleotides: TGTGCCAGCAGCTTAGCACAGGCGAACACTGAAGCTTTCTTT. Protein: CASSLAQANTEAFF. V gene TRBV7-9 combines with J gene TRBJ1-1, with D perhaps matching TRBD1 (5 bases). V gave up 0 bases and J gave up 1 base, with 6 bases separating them. This CDR3 region has 14 residues. Per germline, CDR1 SEHNR and CDR2 FQNEAQ (reference sequence). Using reference TRBV7-9 and TRBJ1-1 for the parts outside the CDR3, the full variable domain is DTGVSQNPRHKITKRGQNVTFRCDPISEHNRLYWYRQTLGQGPEFLTYFQNEAQLEKSRLLSDRFSAERPKGSFSTLEIQRTEQGDSAMYLCASSLAQANTEAFFGQGTRLTVV.

The rearrangement joins TRBV6-1 to TRBJ1-3; D is ambiguous. Germline V gene data show CDR1 as MNHNS and CDR2 as SASEGT. The V end lost 2 bases, the J end lost 1 base, and 6 bases lay between the germline ends. The CDR3 extends over 14 amino acids. In DNA, the CDR3 is TGTGCCAGCAGTGAAAAGGATTCTGGAAACACCATATATTTT. It specifies CASSEKDSGNTIYF.

This clonotype was picked up a small number of times. This rearrangement joins TRBV7-6 to TRBJ2-1; 7 bases fit TRBD1. The germline V gene has CDR1 SGHVS and CDR2 FNYEAQ. V shed 1 base and J 6 bases; nucleotides not matched to a gene: 15. The length of the CDR3 is 18 residues. The DNA of the CDR3 is TGTGCCAGCAGCTTAGATGCCGGGACAGCCACCTATGGCAATGAGCAGTTCTTC. Its translation is CASSLDAGTATYGNEQFF.

The chain combines TRBV2 with TRBJ1-1; no clear D. Trimming took off 6 bases at V and 4 bases at J, with 6 bases between the two ends. CDR1 is SNHLY, CDR2 FYNNEI, per germline. The CDR3 contains 11 residues. CDR3 in amino acids: CASSRITEAFF. CDR3 DNA sequence: TGTGCCAGCAGCCGGATCACTGAAGCTTTCTTT.

This clonotype was seen a few times. V usage is TRBV6-6 and J usage is TRBJ2-1, with no clear D. Germline CDR1 and CDR2: MNHNY and SVGAGI (reference sequence). The CDR3 loop spans 11 amino acids. V was trimmed by 5 bases and J by 6 bases, leaving 5 bases between them. The CDR3 bases are TGTGCCAGCAGTAAGCTCAATGAGCAGTTCTTC. Translated: CASSKLNEQFF.

The gene calls are TRBV18 and TRBJ2-2; D is possibly TRBD2 (6 bases). CDR3 length: 16 amino acids. From germline, CDR1 is KGHSH and CDR2 LQKENI. V lost 3 bases and J 6 bases, leaving 17 bases between the germline ends. In DNA, the CDR3 is TGTGCCAGCTCACCTACGGACTACGGAACGGCCGGGGAGCTGTTTTTT. Translated: CASSPTDYGTAGELFF.

For the CDR3, the DNA is TGTGCCAGCAGTGAAGCACCTCCGGGACAGACCTACGAGCAGTACTTC. It yields the protein CASSEAPPGQTYEQYF. The chain recombines TRBV2 with TRBJ2-7; 7 bases are shared with TRBD1. Losses at the gene ends were 0 bases for V and 2 bases for J; bases not matched to a gene: 7. From germline, CDR1 is SNHLY and CDR2 FYNNEI. The CDR3 contains 16 residues.

This chain connects TRBV24-1 to TRBJ2-3; the match to TRBD2 covers 11 bases. Germline V gene data show CDR1 as KGHDR and CDR2 as SFDVKD. V lost 5 bases to trimming and J lost 0 bases; unmatched junction nucleotides: 12. The CDR3 totals 19 residues. The CDR3 sequence is CATSGIAGGNVPSTDTQYF. CDR3 in DNA: TGTGCCACCAGTGGGATAGCGGGGGGGAACGTCCCTAGCACAGATACGCAGTATTTT.

The rearrangement joins TRBV19 to TRBJ1-6; D is ambiguous. CDR3 length: 16 residues. V dropped 3 bases and J dropped 6 bases, with 15 bases sitting between them. The germline gives CDR1 LNHDA, CDR2 SQIVND (reference sequence). CDR3 in DNA: TGTGCCAGTAGTATCGCCAGGCAGAACATTAATTCACCCCTCCACTTT. This sequence encodes CASSIARQNINSPLHF.

In its sample, this clonotype was seen a few times. This sequence joins TRBV15 and TRBJ2-4; D gene ambiguous. V shed 5 bases and J shed 0 bases, with 11 bases lying between them. CDR3 length: 15 amino acids. Germline-derived CDR1 and CDR2 are LNHNV and YYDKDF (reference sequence). CDR3 coding DNA: TGTGCCACCAGCTCTCAGGTCCTAGCCAAAAACATTCAGTACTTC. Its translation: CATSSQVLAKNIQYF.

The chain combines TRBV20-1 with TRBJ1-1; TRBD1 aligns across 7 bases. V lost 3 bases, J lost 0 bases, and 1 base stayed unmatched. The CDR3 loop spans 13 amino acids. The germline V gene has CDR1 DFQATT and CDR2 SNEGSKA (reference sequence). CDR3 DNA sequence: TGCAGTGCTAGGACAGGGATGAACACTGAAGCTTTCTTT. Its protein product is CSARTGMNTEAFF.

This clonotype has more than one count but fewer than ten. The genes are TRBV5-6 and TRBJ2-2, with 7 bases lining up with TRBD1. V shed 5 bases and J 4 bases; nucleotides not matched to a gene: 5. CDR1 SGHDT and CDR2 YYEEEE come from the germline V gene. This CDR3 contains 14 residues. The CDR3 coding sequence is TGTGCCAGCAGGAGGGGGCTCGGCACCGGGGAGCTGTTTTTT. It is translated as CASRRGLGTGELFF.

Ten or more counts support this clonotype. The gene calls are TRBV20-1 and TRBJ2-3, with 14 nucleotides matching TRBD2. The CDR3 contains 17 residues. V lost 2 bases and J lost 6; bases outside the gene matches: 10. Germline assignment: CDR1 DFQATT and CDR2 SNEGSKA (reference sequence). CDR3 sequence: CSARTPGTSGSTDTQYF. CDR3 bases: TGCAGTGCTAGAACCCCCGGGACTAGCGGGAGTACCGATACGCAGTATTTT.

The CDR3 region is CASSPDRGAGNTIYF. The DNA of the CDR3 is TGCGCCAGCAGCCCGGACAGGGGCGCTGGAAACACCATATATTTT. The rearrangement uses TRBV4-3 and TRBJ1-3, with 9 bases aligning to TRBD1. The CDR3 has 15 residues. Germline CDR1 reads LGHNA; CDR2 reads YSLEER. Trimming took 4 bases from V and 2 from J; bases not matched to a gene: 3.

This clonotype was recorded a few times. The chain is built from TRBV11-1 and TRBJ2-5; either TRBD1 or TRBD2 may fit D (6 bases each). Germline V gene lookup returns CDR1 SGHAT and CDR2 FQDESV (reference sequence). This CDR3 has 14 amino acids. Trimming removed 3 bases at V and 1 base at J, with 9 bases between. CDR3: CASSFPGAQETQYF. CDR3 DNA sequence: TGTGCCAGCAGCTTTCCGGGGGCCCAAGAGACCCAGTACTTC.

Only a few counts were recorded for this clonotype. This rearrangement joins TRBV11-1 to TRBJ2-1, with 12 nucleotides matching TRBD2. Germline V gene data show CDR1 as SGHAT and CDR2 as FQDESV (reference sequence). This CDR3 has 18 amino acids. J gave up 0 bases and V 1 base, and 4 bases lay outside the gene matches. CDR3 DNA sequence: TGTGCCAGCAGCTTAGGGAGACTAGCGGGAGTCTCCTACAATGAGCAGTTCTTC. This encodes CASSLGRLAGVSYNEQFF.

The chain uses TRBV20-1 and TRBJ2-1; 12 bases fit TRBD2. Per germline, CDR1 DFQATT and CDR2 SNEGSKA (reference sequence). V lost 7 bases and J lost 6; bases outside the gene matches: 19. This CDR3 spans 18 amino acids. CDR3 sequence (DNA): TGCAGTGTCGTGAACCTACATAAACTAGCGGGAGGATCCAATGAGCAGTTCTTC. It encodes CSVVNLHKLAGGSNEQFF.